The rows below give T cell receptor beta chains drawn from one sample of a study of CD8+ T cells in alopecia areata. Some clones are missing from TCRdb's copy, which holds only in-frame ones; the method was immunoSEQ multiplex PCR. The table has 90,000 to 130,000 clones, around three fifths seen once. This material consisted of CD8+ T cells sorted from blood, taken at week 24, from a patient treated with tofacitinib. The receptors here all came from a human donor with alopecia areata. The CDR3 runs from the conserved cysteine through the conserved F or W. A D gene is named only where the DNA matches it firmly. A row's size may be missing; if present it is once, few, many or a size class.

V gene: TRBV7-9; clone size: NA; J gene: TRBJ1-4; D gene: TRBD1; CDR3 protein: CASSPRRGGRTNEKLFF; CDR3 DNA: TGTGCCAGCAGCCCCCGCAGGGGGGGCAGGACTAATGAAAAACTGTTTTTT
V gene: TRBV6-5; clone size: NA; J gene: TRBJ2-5; D gene: TRBD1; CDR3 protein: CASSATGYQETQYF; CDR3 DNA: TGTGCCAGCAGTGCGACAGGGTACCAAGAGACCCAGTACTTC
V gene: TRBV28; clone size: few; J gene: TRBJ1-1; D gene: NA; CDR3 protein: CASSSWTMNTEAFF; CDR3 DNA: TGTGCCAGCAGTTCGTGGACAATGAACACTGAAGCTTTCTTT
V gene: TRBV5-6; clone size: NA; J gene: TRBJ1-2; D gene: NA; CDR3 protein: CASSLSWGANYGYTF; CDR3 DNA: TGTGCCAGCAGCTTATCGTGGGGAGCTAACTATGGCTACACCTTC
V gene: TRBV4-1; clone size: NA; J gene: TRBJ2-7; D gene: NA; CDR3 protein: CASSQRQGLFYEQYF; CDR3 DNA: TGCGCCAGCAGCCAGAGGCAGGGGCTCTTCTACGAGCAGTACTTC
V gene: TRBV5-6; clone size: once; J gene: TRBJ1-2; D gene: NA; CDR3 protein: CASSYTTGNYYGYTF; CDR3 DNA: TGTGCCAGCAGCTATACCACAGGGAACTACTATGGCTACACCTTC
V gene: TRBV7-9; clone size: NA; J gene: TRBJ2-1; D gene: NA; CDR3 protein: CASSLTGWDDEQFF; CDR3 DNA: TGTGCCAGCAGCCTTACCGGCTGGGATGATGAGCAGTTCTTC
V gene: TRBV19; clone size: NA; J gene: TRBJ2-2; D gene: NA; CDR3 protein: CALLGGGTGELFF; CDR3 DNA: TGTGCACTCCTAGGGGGGGGCACCGGGGAGCTGTTTTTT
V gene: TRBV15; clone size: once; J gene: TRBJ2-7; D gene: TRBD1; CDR3 protein: CATSVTGAPAYEQYF; CDR3 DNA: TGTGCCACCAGCGTAACAGGGGCCCCCGCCTACGAGCAGTACTTC
V gene: TRBV6-5; clone size: NA; J gene: TRBJ1-3; D gene: TRBD1; CDR3 protein: CASSATGDAGNTIYF; CDR3 DNA: TGTGCCAGCAGTGCGACAGGGGATGCTGGAAACACCATATATTTT
V gene: TRBV13; clone size: few; J gene: TRBJ2-5; D gene: NA; CDR3 protein: CASSSGDSQETQYF; CDR3 DNA: TGTGCCAGCAGCTCGGGAGACAGCCAAGAGACCCAGTACTTC
V gene: TRBV5-6; clone size: NA; J gene: TRBJ1-2; D gene: NA; CDR3 protein: CASSSDRLYGYTF; CDR3 DNA: TGTGCCAGCAGCTCCGACAGGCTCTATGGCTACACCTTC
V gene: TRBV4-3; clone size: NA; J gene: TRBJ2-1; D gene: NA; CDR3 protein: CASSQDTGGEENEQFF; CDR3 DNA: TGCGCCAGCAGCCAAGATACAGGGGGGGAAGAGAATGAGCAGTTCTTC
V gene: TRBV30; clone size: few; J gene: TRBJ2-5; D gene: NA; CDR3 protein: CAFGPQETQYF; CDR3 DNA: TGTGCCTTCGGGCCCCAAGAGACCCAGTACTTC
V gene: TRBV27; clone size: NA; J gene: TRBJ2-4; D gene: TRBD2; CDR3 protein: CASSLLPSPGGIQYF; CDR3 DNA: TGTGCCAGCAGTTTACTTCCCAGCCCGGGAGGCATTCAGTACTTC
V gene: TRBV23-1; clone size: NA; J gene: TRBJ1-1; D gene: NA; CDR3 protein: CASSQERQKAFF; CDR3 DNA: TGCGCCAGCAGTCAAGAACGACAGAAAGCTTTCTTT
V gene: TRBV30; clone size: few; J gene: TRBJ2-1; D gene: TRBD1; CDR3 protein: CAWSVAGGFEQFF; CDR3 DNA: TGTGCCTGGAGTGTAGCAGGGGGCTTTGAGCAGTTCTTC
V gene: TRBV6-5; clone size: few; J gene: TRBJ2-1; D gene: TRBD2; CDR3 protein: CATAGDSYNEQFF; CDR3 DNA: TGTGCCACCGCGGGGGACTCCTACAATGAGCAGTTCTTC
V gene: TRBV5-1; clone size: NA; J gene: TRBJ2-5; D gene: NA; CDR3 protein: CASSAGQSRQETQYF; CDR3 DNA: TGCGCCAGCAGCGCAGGACAGAGTCGACAAGAGACCCAGTACTTC
V gene: TRBV7-9; clone size: NA; J gene: TRBJ1-2; D gene: NA; CDR3 protein: CASSFAIFRDTEFEYGYTF; CDR3 DNA: TGTGCCAGCAGCTTTGCCATTTTCCGGGACACTGAATTTGAGTATGGCTACACCTTC
V gene: TRBV5-1; clone size: NA; J gene: TRBJ1-4; D gene: TRBD1; CDR3 protein: CASSPNRDRGEKLFF; CDR3 DNA: TGCGCCAGCAGCCCCAACCGGGACAGGGGGGAAAAACTGTTTTTT
V gene: TRBV7-9; clone size: few; J gene: TRBJ2-7; D gene: NA; CDR3 protein: CASSLGGLTYEQYF; CDR3 DNA: TGTGCCAGCAGCTTAGGGGGGCTAACCTACGAGCAGTACTTC
V gene: TRBV30; clone size: few; J gene: TRBJ2-2; D gene: NA; CDR3 protein: CAWSGGLELFF; CDR3 DNA: TGTGCCTGGAGTGGAGGTTTGGAGCTGTTTTTT
V gene: TRBV7-9; clone size: NA; J gene: TRBJ2-1; D gene: NA; CDR3 protein: CASSDRGDEQFF; CDR3 DNA: TGTGCCAGCAGCGACCGGGGAGATGAGCAGTTCTTC
V gene: TRBV11-2; clone size: NA; J gene: TRBJ1-1; D gene: NA; CDR3 protein: CASSWGGTEAFF; CDR3 DNA: TGTGCCAGCAGCTGGGGGGGCACTGAAGCTTTCTTT
V gene: TRBV30; clone size: few; J gene: TRBJ2-3; D gene: NA; CDR3 protein: CAWSVTTTIAADTQYF; CDR3 DNA: TGTGCCTGGAGTGTGACGACTACTATTGCAGCAGATACGCAGTATTTT
V gene: TRBV13; clone size: NA; J gene: TRBJ2-7; D gene: NA; CDR3 protein: CASSLSGRTASYEQYF; CDR3 DNA: TGTGCCAGCAGCTTAAGTGGGCGGACGGCCTCCTACGAGCAGTACTTC
V gene: TRBV5-6; clone size: NA; J gene: TRBJ2-7; D gene: TRBD1; CDR3 protein: CASSLGDREYF; CDR3 DNA: TGTGCCAGCAGCTTGGGGGACAGGGAATACTTC
V gene: TRBV6-5; clone size: NA; J gene: TRBJ1-1; D gene: NA; CDR3 protein: CATGQSTEAFF; CDR3 DNA: TGTGCCACAGGGCAAAGCACTGAAGCTTTCTTT